These 29 T cell receptor beta chains originate from one sample sequenced in a study of a mutant IDH1 vaccine in newly diagnosed glioma. Sample time point: week 23, last vaccination. In every dose of vaccine, 300 ug of mutant IDH1 20-mer peptide was given alongside topical imiquimod. No antigen is known for these receptors. Some clones are missing from TCRdb's copy, which holds only in-frame ones; the method was immunoSEQ multiplex PCR. The sample records approximately 44,000 clones, 85% to 95% being singletons. The sample in question was PBMCs, obtained from a glioma patient whose treatment included an IDH1 peptide vaccine. The source is a man between 50 and 59 years old with glioma.

The chain uses TRBV6-1 and TRBJ1-2; TRBD1 might be the D (5 bases). Germline CDR1 is MNHNS and CDR2 is SASEGT. V lost 4 bases and J lost 4, with 7 bases in between. CDR3 length: 12 amino acids. CDR3 sequence (DNA): TGTGCCAGCAGTGTAGACAGCTATGGCTACACCTTC. This sequence encodes CASSVDSYGYTF.

V usage is TRBV7-9 and J usage is TRBJ2-1; 10 positions agree with TRBD2. This CDR3 comprises 17 residues. The ends lost 5 bases at V and 5 bases at J; junction bases unmatched: 12. The germline V gene has CDR1 SEHNR and CDR2 FQNEAQ (reference sequence). CDR3 in DNA: TGTGCCAGCAGCACCCGCCGACTAGCGGGCCTAAACAATGAGCAGTTCTTC. Its translation is CASSTRRLAGLNNEQFF.

The chain combines TRBV7-8 with TRBJ1-1; D may be TRBD1 (5 bases). The germline CDR1 and CDR2 sequences are SGHVS and FQNEAQ. CDR3 length equals 16 residues. Trimming shortened V by 5 bases and J by 1 base, and 17 bases separated the two germline ends. CDR3 nucleotides: TGTGCCAGCAGCCACCTCGGGACCCGAAGGAACACTGAAGCTTTCTTT. Protein: CASSHLGTRRNTEAFF. Full variable domain (missing parts from reference TRBV7-8 and TRBJ1-1): GAGVSQSPRYKVAKRGQDVALRCDPISGHVSLFWYQQALGQGPEFLTYFQNEAQLDKSGLPSDRFFAERPEGSVSTLKIQRTQQEDSAVYLCASSHLGTRRNTEAFFGQGTRLTVV.

The V and J genes are TRBV7-9 and TRBJ1-4, with 7 bases fitting TRBD1. In germline, CDR1 is SEHNR, CDR2 FQNEAQ (reference sequence). The CDR3 runs 14 residues. Germline trimming cut 4 bases from V and 7 bases from J; bases unmatched to any gene: 6. The CDR3: CASSWDSRGEKLFF. As DNA, the CDR3 is TGTGCCAGCAGCTGGGACAGTAGGGGTGAAAAACTGTTTTTT.

This clone was detected only a few times. Written as DNA, the CDR3 is TGTGCCAGCAAAACCAGGGGTTTTAACAATGAGCAGTTCTTC. Translation gives CASKTRGFNNEQFF. The gene calls are TRBV6-4 and TRBJ2-1; maybe TRBD1 (6 bases). V was shortened by 7 bases and J by 5 bases, with 15 bases between the two germline ends. The CDR3 extends over 14 amino acids. CDR1 and CDR2 from the germline V gene are MRHNA and SNTAGT.

The J gene is TRBJ1-2, the V gene TRBV28, with 7 bases identical to TRBD1. Germline CDR1 is MDHEN and CDR2 is SYDVKM. The CDR3 runs to 16 residues. With 7 bases clipped from V and 4 bases from J, the junction kept 15 bases outside the gene matches. The CDR3 is CASTTTSRGLGYGYTF. The CDR3 nucleotides read TGTGCCAGCACTACCACATCGAGGGGGCTAGGCTATGGCTACACCTTC.

The rearrangement links TRBV28 to TRBJ2-7; the match to TRBD1 covers 9 bases. Germline CDR1 is MDHEN and CDR2 is SYDVKM. CDR3 length: 14 residues. J lost 3 bases, V lost 6 bases, and 6 bases had no gene match. The CDR3 DNA reads as TGTGCCAGCAGGGACCCGGGACAGGGCTACGAGCAGTACTTC. Translated, it gives CASRDPGQGYEQYF.

The J gene is TRBJ2-1, the V gene TRBV10-1; TRBD2 matches at 7 bases. The germline CDR1 and CDR2 sequences are WNHNN and SYGVQD (reference sequence). CDR3 size: 13 residues. V lost 2 bases and J lost 13; bases outside the gene matches: 8. In DNA, the CDR3 is TGCGCCAGCAGTGAGAAGGTAGCGGGTACCCAGTTCTTC. Amino acids: CASSEKVAGTQFF.

The rearrangement joins TRBV10-3 to TRBJ1-5; a possible D gene is TRBD1 (5 bases). V was clipped by 2 bases and J by 0 bases, with 5 bases between them. The CDR3 is 14 amino acids. Per germline, CDR1 ENHRY and CDR2 SYGVKD. For the CDR3, the DNA is TGTGCCATCAGTGAGACAGGTAGCAATCAGCCCCAGCATTTT. Amino acid sequence: CAISETGSNQPQHF.

The genes are TRBV5-4 and TRBJ2-4, with 9 positions matching TRBD2. After removal of 3 bases from V and 8 bases from J, the junction contained 6 bases not matched to a gene. The length of the CDR3 is 14 residues. Germline V gene data show CDR1 as SGHNT and CDR2 as YYREEE (reference sequence). Here the CDR3 DNA reads TGTGCCAGCAGCTCAGCGGGGGGAAGTGACATTCAGTACTTC. Its protein product is CASSSAGGSDIQYF. The whole variable domain, filled in from reference TRBV5-4 and TRBJ2-4, reads ETGVTQSPTHLIKTRGQQVTLRCSSQSGHNTVSWYQQALGQGPQFIFQYYREEENGRGNFPPRFSGLQFPNYSSELNVNALELDDSALYLCASSSAGGSDIQYFGAGTRLSVL.

The chain employs TRBV6-6 and TRBJ1-5, with D unresolved. V was pared by 7 bases and J by 3 bases, with 19 bases between. In germline, CDR1 is MNHNY, CDR2 SVGAGI (reference sequence). This CDR3 has 16 amino acids. This CDR3 is CASMISGRISNQPQHF. The CDR3 nucleotides are TGTGCCAGCATGATATCCGGACGGATTTCCAATCAGCCCCAGCATTTT.

This clone was recorded a few times. The chain recombines TRBV4-2 with TRBJ2-3; the D is unclear. This CDR3 is 15 amino acids long. Germline values: CDR1 LGHNA, CDR2 YNFKEQ. The V and J ends lost 0 bases and 0 bases respectively, with 7 bases between them. CDR3 nucleotide sequence: TGTGCCAGCAGCCAAGAGGCTACTAGCACAGATACGCAGTATTTT. Amino acids: CASSQEATSTDTQYF.

This chain joins TRBV28 and TRBJ1-5, with unresolved D. CDR1 and CDR2 from the germline V gene are MDHEN and SYDVKM. V lost 3 bases and J 1 base, leaving 7 bases between the germline ends. The CDR3 loop spans 14 amino acids. The CDR3 protein is CASSLTPSNQPQHF. CDR3 nucleotide sequence: TGTGCCAGCAGTTTGACCCCGAGCAATCAGCCCCAGCATTTT.

The chain carries TRBV5-1 and TRBJ1-1; TRBD1 aligns across 7 bases. The germline CDR1 and CDR2 sequences are SGHRS and YFSETQ. This CDR3 has 16 amino acids. The trim removed 4 bases at V and 0 bases at J, leaving 9 bases unmatched. As DNA, the CDR3 is TGCGCCAGCAGCCCCGGGAAGGGGGCCATGAACACTGAAGCTTTCTTT. It translates to CASSPGKGAMNTEAFF.

In this sample, this clone turned up once. CDR3 protein: CASSDQFVSGAQYF. The DNA for the CDR3 is TGTGCCAGCTCAGACCAGTTTGTCTCGGGGGCCCAGTACTTC. V is TRBV18 and J is TRBJ2-5; possible D gene TRBD2, 6 bases. V was pared by 5 bases and J by 9 bases, with 19 bases between. Germline-derived CDR1 and CDR2 are KGHSH and LQKENI. The CDR3 is 14 residues long.

This chain joins TRBV6-1 and TRBJ2-2; weak D call: TRBD1 (6 bases). Trimming cost V 5 bases and J 1 base, with 11 bases left between them. The germline gives CDR1 MNHNS, CDR2 SASEGT. The CDR3 is 15 residues long. The CDR3 DNA follows: TGTGCCAGCAGTCACCCGACAGGGAACACCGGGGAGCTGTTTTTT. Protein: CASSHPTGNTGELFF.

The rearrangement uses TRBV5-1 and TRBJ1-1; D is possibly TRBD1 (5 bases). Germline assignment: CDR1 SGHRS and CDR2 YFSETQ. The CDR3 is 16 amino acids. Trimming removed 0 bases from V and 5 bases from J, with 17 bases in between. The CDR3 region is CASSLDRTKGGTEAFF. CDR3 in DNA: TGCGCCAGCAGCTTGGACAGGACTAAAGGAGGGACTGAAGCTTTCTTT.

The V call is TRBV7-2, the J call TRBJ2-5; no clear D gene. This CDR3 contains 13 residues. V dropped 4 bases and J dropped 5 bases, with 11 bases sitting between them. Germline V gene sequence: CDR1 SGHTA, CDR2 FQGNSA. The CDR3 nucleotides read TGTGCCAGCAGCTCCAACTATGGGGAGACCCAGTACTTC. Translating gives CASSSNYGETQYF.

This chain joins TRBV9 and TRBJ2-3; 8 bases align to TRBD2. The germline gives CDR1 SGDLS, CDR2 YYNGEE. V shed 3 bases and J 2 bases; nucleotides not matched to a gene: 8. The CDR3 has 16 amino acids. In DNA form, the CDR3 reads TGTGCCAGCAGCGCCCGAGTTGGACTAGCCACAGATACGCAGTATTTT. Translated: CASSARVGLATDTQYF.

V is TRBV9 and J is TRBJ1-5; no clear D gene. CDR3 size: 14 residues. Germline CDR1 is SGDLS and CDR2 is YYNGEE. Trimming stripped 0 bases from V and 7 bases from J, with 11 bases between. CDR3 region: CASSVGGSQQPQHF. In DNA form, the CDR3 reads TGTGCCAGCAGCGTAGGGGGTTCGCAGCAGCCCCAGCATTTT.

V gene TRBV9 combines with J gene TRBJ1-4, with 9 bases that match TRBD1. The CDR3 covers 14 residues. Per germline, CDR1 SGDLS and CDR2 YYNGEE. J lost 7 bases, V lost 3 bases, and 4 bases had no gene match. The CDR3 reads CASSATGGGEKLFF. CDR3 nucleotide sequence: TGTGCCAGCAGCGCTACAGGGGGCGGTGAAAAACTGTTTTTT.

The V gene is TRBV4-2, the J gene TRBJ2-5; tentative D call: TRBD1 (6 bases). Between the trimmed V and J ends, which lost 1 base and 5 bases, there was a span of 20 bases. The CDR3 has 17 amino acids. Germline assignment: CDR1 LGHNA and CDR2 YNFKEQ. In nucleotides, the CDR3 is TGTGCCAGCAGCCAAGGAAGGTACAGGGCGGGTGGGGAGACCCAGTACTTC. Amino acid sequence: CASSQGRYRAGGETQYF.

J is TRBJ1-6 and V is TRBV19, with D unresolved. Germline CDR1 LNHDA, CDR2 SQIVND (reference sequence). V was shortened by 8 bases and J by 5 bases, with 13 bases between the two germline ends. CDR3 length: 14 residues. CDR3 residues: CASRYWQDNSPLHF. CDR3 sequence (DNA): TGTGCCAGTCGCTACTGGCAGGATAATTCACCCCTCCACTTT.

This CDR3 is CASSLVRPGENTGELFF. Written as DNA, the CDR3 is TGTGCCAGCTCTCTCGTCCGACCTGGGGAGAACACCGGGGAGCTGTTTTTT. This chain uses TRBV18 with TRBJ2-2; D gene ambiguous. This CDR3 region has 17 residues. Germline V lookup: CDR1 KGHSH, CDR2 LQKENI. V lost 6 bases, J lost 1 base, and 18 bases lay in between. Variable domain in full (rest from reference TRBV18 and TRBJ2-2): NAGVMQNPRHLVRRRGQEARLRCSPMKGHSHVYWYRQLPEEGLKFMVYLQKENIIDESGMPKERFSAEFPKEGPSILRIQQVVRGDSAAYFCASSLVRPGENTGELFFGEGSRLTVL.

V is TRBV6-1 and J is TRBJ2-7, with D maybe TRBD1 (7 bases). The CDR3 extends over 16 amino acids. V was shortened by 0 bases and J by 4 bases, with 16 bases between the two germline ends. CDR1 is MNHNS and CDR2 is SASEGT in the germline V gene. The CDR3 protein is CASSEAGGQTGYEQYF. As DNA, the CDR3 is TGTGCCAGCAGTGAAGCCGGGGGACAGACCGGATACGAGCAGTACTTC.

The chain joins TRBV7-2 to TRBJ2-3, with D unclear. This CDR3 region has 14 residues. Trimming left V 7 bases short and J 1 base short, with 12 bases between. From germline, CDR1 is SGHTA and CDR2 FQGNSA. The CDR3 coding sequence is TGTGCCAGCACCTCCGCCAGAGGCACAGATACGCAGTATTTT. Protein sequence: CASTSARGTDTQYF.

The rearrangement joins TRBV10-3 to TRBJ2-3; 9 bases match TRBD1. There are 13 residues in the CDR3. Germline loops: CDR1 ENHRY, CDR2 SYGVKD. J lost 3 bases, V lost 8 bases, and 3 bases had no gene match. CDR3 sequence (DNA): TGTGCCATCGGACAGGGGCTAACAGATACGCAGTATTTT. Amino acid sequence: CAIGQGLTDTQYF.

This rearrangement joins TRBV7-2 to TRBJ2-7; D may correspond to TRBD1 or TRBD2 (6 bases each). V was shortened by 4 bases and J by 2 bases, with 15 bases between the two germline ends. The CDR3 covers 15 residues. CDR1 and CDR2 (germline): SGHTA, FQGNSA. The CDR3 nucleotides are TGTGCCAGCAGCTCTCGCCCGGGGGCCGCCTACGAGCAGTACTTC. Residues: CASSSRPGAAYEQYF. Filled out from reference TRBV7-2 and TRBJ2-7, the complete variable domain reads GAGVSQSPSNKVTEKGKDVELRCDPISGHTALYWYRQSLGQGLEFLIYFQGNSAPDKSGLPSDRFSAERTGGSVSTLTIQRTQQEDSAVYLCASSSRPGAAYEQYFGPGTRLTVT.

The J gene is TRBJ1-1, the V gene TRBV20-1; no reliable D call. The CDR3 sequence is 11 residues long. Germline V CDR1 and CDR2: DFQATT, SNEGSKA (reference sequence). Deletions cut 4 bases from V and 12 bases from J, with 15 bases between. CDR3 in amino acids: CSAITVGPSFF. The CDR3 DNA is TGCAGTGCTATCACGGTCGGGCCTTCTTTCTTT.